This T cell receptor (beta chain) was recorded in a study of immune reconstitution after stem cell transplant in scleroderma. TCRdb recomputed calls from the RT-PCR reads with MiXCR, one row per CDR3 protein. The sample has around 4,400 distinct CDR3 sequences, approximately 8.5% seen once. CDR1 DFQATT and CDR2 SNEGSKA come from the germline V gene (reference sequence). This CDR3 spans 15 amino acids. V was pared by 0 bases and J by 1 base, with 13 bases between. This receptor was obtained from a male donor with systemic sclerosis. The chain is built from TRBV20-1 and TRBJ2-7; a possible D gene is TRBD2 (6 bases). Sampling was performed before or after autologous hematopoietic stem cell transplantation (not recorded which). The CDR3 DNA follows: TGCAGTGCTAGAGATCTGGCGGGGACGTCCTACGAGCAGTACTTC. Translation gives CSARDLAGTSYEQYF.